A selection of T cell receptor beta chains follows, all from one sample in a study of T-cell reconstitution after alpha-beta-depleted transplantation in children. TCRdb re-derived calls from the PCR reads in MiXCR, one entry per CDR3 protein. Altogether about 500,000 distinct CDR3 sequences are present, approximately 30% being singletons, with the ten largest covering under 3%. The sample here was PBMCs from the stem cell graft donor, taken from the stem cell graft. Receptors originate from a human donor who donated a stem cell graft to a child with aplastic anemia. Both conserved end residues are part of each CDR3. A D gene is named only where the DNA matches it firmly. Clone size is shown for a subset of rows, as once, few, many or a class of expanded clone.

>few|TRBJ2-1|TRBV5-6|TRBD1
CASSWTGAGEQFF
TGTGCCAGCAGCTGGACAGGAGCCGGCGAGCAGTTCTTC
>.|TRBJ2-1|TRBV28|.
CASSYAVYEQFF
TGTGCCAGCAGTTATGCAGTCTATGAGCAGTTCTTC
>.|TRBJ1-5|TRBV20-1|.
CSARAIQGGNQPQHF
TGCAGTGCTAGAGCCATCCAGGGTGGCAATCAGCCCCAGCATTTT
>.|TRBJ2-1|TRBV3-1|.
CASSQTSFNEQFF
TGTGCCAGCAGCCAGACTAGTTTCAATGAGCAGTTCTTC
>.|TRBJ2-5|TRBV4-3|.
CASSQEGGVQETQYF
TGCGCCAGCAGCCAAGAAGGAGGGGTTCAAGAGACCCAGTACTTC
>.|TRBJ2-1|TRBV11-3|.
CASKGTGERYNEQFF
TGTGCCAGCAAAGGGACGGGGGAGCGGTACAATGAGCAGTTCTTC
>few|TRBJ2-1|TRBV7-7|TRBD2
CASSFGLAGGYNEQFF
TGTGCCAGCAGCTTCGGCCTAGCGGGAGGGTACAATGAGCAGTTCTTC
>few|TRBJ2-1|TRBV7-2|TRBD2
CASSLAPAGVSYNEQFF
TGTGCCAGCAGCTTAGCGCCAGCGGGAGTGTCCTACAATGAGCAGTTCTTC
>.|TRBJ2-4|TRBV18|TRBD2
CASSPSGGTKNIQYF
TGTGCCAGCTCACCTTCGGGAGGGACCAAAAACATTCAGTACTTC
>.|TRBJ2-3|TRBV20-1|TRBD1
CSARGAGTGRLDTQYF
TGCAGTGCTAGAGGGGCCGGGACAGGGAGGTTGGATACGCAGTATTTT
>few|TRBJ2-5|TRBV29-1|.
CSVEGELKTQYF
TGCAGCGTTGAAGGAGAGCTGAAGACCCAGTACTTC
>.|TRBJ2-3|TRBV4-1|TRBD1
CASRLDRASTDTQYF
TGCGCCAGCAGACTGGACAGGGCCAGCACAGATACGCAGTATTTT
>.|TRBJ1-4|TRBV5-6|TRBD1
CASSPRTGGSEKLFF
TGTGCCAGCAGCCCCCGGACAGGGGGATCTGAAAAACTGTTTTTT
>.|TRBJ2-7|TRBV9|TRBD1
CASSAWTGGYEQYF
TGTGCCAGCAGCGCGTGGACAGGGGGCTACGAGCAGTACTTC
>.|TRBJ1-4|TRBV20-1|TRBD1
CSAIRDSGEKLFF
TGCAGTGCTATACGGGACAGCGGTGAAAAACTGTTTTTT
>.|TRBJ2-2|TRBV27|.
CASSFGTQVGELFF
TGTGCCAGCAGTTTCGGGACTCAGGTCGGGGAGCTGTTTTTT
>.|TRBJ2-1|TRBV27|.
CASSSPTAAYNEQFF
TGTGCCAGCAGTTCCCCCACAGCCGCTTACAATGAGCAGTTCTTC
>.|TRBJ1-5|TRBV7-2|.
CASSKKWDLSNQPQHF
TGTGCCAGCAGCAAAAAGTGGGACCTTAGCAATCAGCCCCAGCATTTT
>few|TRBJ2-5|TRBV20-1|TRBD1
CSASGTGGRETQYF
TGCAGTGCTAGCGGGACAGGGGGCAGAGAGACCCAGTACTTC
>few|TRBJ2-7|TRBV6-5|TRBD2
CASSYSASGRSEQYF
TGTGCCAGCAGTTACTCGGCTAGCGGGAGGAGCGAGCAGTACTTC
>.|TRBJ2-3|TRBV7-2|TRBD1
CASSPQRTGGTDTQYF
TGTGCCAGCAGCCCCCAAAGGACAGGGGGCACAGATACGCAGTATTTT
>few|TRBJ1-6|TRBV28|.
CASSLRQAYNSPLHF
TGTGCCAGCAGTTTGCGACAGGCCTATAATTCACCCCTCCACTTT
>.|TRBJ2-1|TRBV7-2|TRBD2
CASSIGLAGADLFF
TGTGCCAGCAGCATCGGACTAGCGGGAGCGGATTTATTCTTC
>.|TRBJ2-5|TRBV5-4|TRBD2
CASSFLAGNQETQYF
TGTGCCAGCAGCTTTCTAGCGGGAAACCAGGAGACCCAGTACTTC
>.|TRBJ2-5|TRBV7-2|.
CASSLSGQGRETQYF
TGTGCCAGCAGCTTAAGTGGGCAGGGACGGGAGACCCAGTACTTC
>few|TRBJ2-1|TRBV6-5|.
CASRHSFSSLPSDNEQFF
TGTGCCAGCAGACACTCATTTAGTTCCCTCCCGTCTGACAATGAGCAGTTCTTC
>.|TRBJ2-5|TRBV5-5|.
CASSPGSGQAETQYF
TGTGCCAGCAGCCCCGGATCTGGGCAGGCGGAGACCCAGTACTTC
>.|TRBJ2-3|TRBV7-2|.
CASSLYGRTDTQYF
TGTGCCAGCAGCTTATATGGGCGCACAGATACGCAGTATTTT
>.|TRBJ2-6|TRBV10-3|TRBD1
CAISGSGGLTNVLTF
TGTGCCATCAGTGGTTCAGGGGGCTTGACCAACGTCCTGACTTTC
>few|TRBJ1-3|TRBV11-2|TRBD1
CASSLEGAQGFAGNTIYF
TGTGCCAGCAGCTTAGAGGGGGCACAGGGGTTTGCTGGAAACACCATATATTTT
>.|TRBJ2-1|TRBV18|.
CASSQSTAYNEQFF
TGTGCCAGCTCACAATCGACAGCTTACAATGAGCAGTTCTTC
>few|TRBJ2-7|TRBV7-8|TRBD2
CASSLVGGSTYEQYF
TGTGCCAGCAGCTTAGTCGGCGGGAGTACCTACGAGCAGTACTTC
>.|TRBJ1-1|TRBV18|.
CASSRQNTEAFF
TGTGCCAGCTCACGACAGAACACTGAAGCTTTCTTT